The present T cell receptor (beta chain) was sequenced within a study of tumor-infiltrating lymphocytes in primary liver carcinoma. Overall study context: These patients were men and women whose ages were 30 to 69 years. Yields of productive TCRbeta reads ranged from roughly 3.5 to 7.5 million per sample and were similar across tissue types. Findings and limits, study-wide: Pairs comparing tumor with adjacent tissue or blood overlapped less than pairs drawn from tumor regions. Researchers report that only about 7.5-25% of top clones turned up in all five tumor regions.

Notes on this clonotype: Its antigen is not known. Germline and junction disagree at one end, which may indicate a read error.

The CDR3 is made up of 13 amino acids. Germline V gene data show CDR1 as SGHAT and CDR2 as FQNNGV. Total RNA amounting to around 530 ng was the source from which TCR beta cDNA was made with a constant-region primer. TCR beta libraries came from three nested multiplex PCR rounds using slightly modified ARM-PCR. The opening two PCR rounds, around 10 cycles each, paired TRBV1-TRBV30 forward primers with a C-beta reverse primer. Each CDR3 protein gets one entry after TCRdb re-called the multiplex PCR reads with MiXCR. The table includes roughly 100,000 distinct CDR3 sequences, approximately 78% detected once. RNA and DNA were co-extracted from about 19-30 mg of unsorted bulk tissue.

Sequenced input: liver tumor tissue from sampling region 3. Subset denoted: tumor region T3, left-lateral pole. The TCR was taken from a man in his forties with primary liver carcinoma and hepatitis B virus infection. This chain links TRBV11-2 with TRBJ1-2, with a weak D call TRBD1 (6 bases). The CDR3 loop reads CASSSNAGEGYTF. In nucleotides, the CDR3 is TGTGCCAGTAGCTCTAACGCAGGGGAAGGCTATACCTTC.